Each of the 30 T cell receptor beta chains below was sequenced from the same sample in a study of a mutant IDH1 vaccine in newly diagnosed glioma. TCRdb keeps only in-frame clones here, not all; method: immunoSEQ multiplex PCR. The table lists approximately 60,000 clones, 75% to 90% of them singletons. Noted time point: week 47, end of study. Doses consisted of 300 ug of mutant IDH1 20-mer peptide each, paired with topical imiquimod. Their target antigens are unknown. The material was PBMCs, obtained from a glioma patient whose treatment included an IDH1 peptide vaccine. The receptors stem from a man aged 25 to 40 with glioma.

The chain recombines TRBV5-1 with TRBJ2-3; D is ambiguous. Germline V gives CDR1 SGHRS, CDR2 YFSETQ. V was clipped by 4 bases and J by 2 bases, with 8 bases between them. This CDR3 is built from 13 residues. The CDR3 reads CASSIAPTDTQYF. The CDR3 DNA reads as TGCGCCAGCAGCATTGCCCCCACAGATACGCAGTATTTT.

This clone showed up just a few times. The V gene is TRBV6-1, the J gene TRBJ1-5, with TRBD1 as a possible D gene (5 bases). This CDR3 is built from 14 residues. Germline-derived CDR1 and CDR2 are MNHNS and SASEGT. Trimming stripped 5 bases from V and 0 bases from J, with 8 bases between. The chain's CDR3 is CASSPQGSNQPQHF. The CDR3 bases are TGTGCCAGCAGTCCGCAGGGTAGCAATCAGCCCCAGCATTTT.

The chain employs TRBV5-1 and TRBJ1-2, with TRBD1 matching 10 bases. This CDR3 region has 17 residues. In germline, CDR1 is SGHRS, CDR2 YFSETQ. V lost 4 bases and J lost 7; bases outside the gene matches: 16. CDR3 coding DNA: TGCGCCAGCAGCGGCCCCGGGACAGGGGATTATACTAGTGGCTACACCTTC. Its protein product is CASSGPGTGDYTSGYTF.

The J gene is TRBJ1-1, the V gene TRBV7-6; no firm D call. CDR1 and CDR2 from the germline V gene are SGHVS and FNYEAQ. The CDR3 runs 14 residues. V was trimmed by 1 base and J by 4 bases, leaving 10 bases between them. Written as DNA, the CDR3 is TGTGCCAGCAGCTTAGAGCTGGCATCCACTGAAGCTTTCTTT. Residues: CASSLELASTEAFF.

This rearrangement joins TRBV6-1 to TRBJ1-6, with TRBD1 identical over 8 bases. Germline V gene lookup returns CDR1 MNHNS and CDR2 SASEGT. J gave up 7 bases and V 8 bases, and 4 bases lay outside the gene matches. This CDR3 has 13 residues. The CDR3 DNA sequence: TGTGCCAGCTTTGACAGGGGCAATTCACCCCTCCACTTT. Residues: CASFDRGNSPLHF.

The V and J genes are TRBV9 and TRBJ1-6; D is perhaps TRBD1 (5 bases). Per germline, CDR1 SGDLS and CDR2 YYNGEE. CDR3 length: 14 residues. V lost 0 bases to trimming and J lost 9 bases, with 10 bases between them. The CDR3 loop reads CASSVEGVTSPLHF. CDR3 in DNA: TGTGCCAGCAGCGTAGAAGGGGTAACTTCACCCCTCCACTTT.

V and J are TRBV5-4 and TRBJ2-1; D is uncertain. Deletions cut 0 bases from V and 5 bases from J, with 12 bases between. In germline, CDR1 is SGHNT, CDR2 YYREEE (reference sequence). The CDR3 runs to 15 residues. The CDR3 DNA follows: TGTGCCAGCAGCTTGGACCCCTCACTTAACAATGAGCAGTTCTTC. Protein product: CASSLDPSLNNEQFF.

V is TRBV7-6 and J is TRBJ1-1, with D maybe TRBD1 (6 bases). V lost 5 bases and J lost 1, with 8 bases in between. This CDR3 spans 13 amino acids. Germline V gene lookup returns CDR1 SGHVS and CDR2 FNYEAQ. In DNA, the CDR3 is TGTGCCAGCAGCCGGACAGCGAACACTGAAGCTTTCTTT. Protein: CASSRTANTEAFF. The full variable domain, with the rest looked up from reference TRBV7-6 and TRBJ1-1, is GAGVSQSPRYKVTKRGQDVALRCDPISGHVSLYWYRQALGQGPEFLTYFNYEAQQDKSGLPNDRFSAERPEGSISTLTIQRTEQRDSAMYRCASSRTANTEAFFGQGTRLTVV.

V and J are TRBV2 and TRBJ1-5; D is unclear. V was pared by 1 base and J by 4 bases, with 8 bases between. Germline V lookup: CDR1 SNHLY, CDR2 FYNNEI. The length of the CDR3 is 14 residues. CDR3 nucleotide sequence: TGTGCCAGCAGTGAAGGGACCCAAAATCAGCCCCAGCATTTT. Translation: CASSEGTQNQPQHF.

The CDR3 loop reads CASSEWSNTEAFF. For the CDR3, the DNA is TGTGCCAGCAGTGAATGGTCGAACACTGAAGCTTTCTTT. The chain is built from TRBV6-1 and TRBJ1-1, with unresolved D. Germline V CDR1 and CDR2: MNHNS, SASEGT. The V and J ends lost 2 bases and 1 base respectively, with 5 bases between them. The CDR3 has 13 amino acids.

This clone was detected a few times. This chain links TRBV6-4 with TRBJ2-1, with 9 bases that match TRBD2. This CDR3 has 16 residues. The ends lost 2 bases at V and 6 bases at J; junction bases unmatched: 8. CDR1 is MRHNA and CDR2 is SNTAGT in the germline V gene. CDR3 region: CASSDPSSGDLNEQFF. In DNA form, the CDR3 reads TGTGCCAGCAGTGACCCCTCTAGCGGGGATCTCAATGAGCAGTTCTTC.

V usage is TRBV27 and J usage is TRBJ1-5; D gene unclear. CDR3 length equals 11 residues. Germline assignment: CDR1 MNHEY and CDR2 SMNVEV (reference sequence). Trimming took off 3 bases at V and 7 bases at J, with 4 bases between the two ends. In DNA form, the CDR3 reads TGTGCCAGCAGTTTCGGGCAGCCCCAGCATTTT. This gives the protein CASSFGQPQHF.

The V call is TRBV27, the J call TRBJ1-2; TRBD1 matches at 10 bases. The CDR3 contains 17 residues. Trimming cost V 5 bases and J 0 bases; bases outside gene matches: 9. Germline-derived CDR1 and CDR2 are MNHEY and SMNVEV (reference sequence). CDR3: CASSPLGTGASNYGYTF. CDR3 DNA: TGTGCCAGCAGTCCTCTCGGGACAGGGGCTTCTAACTATGGCTACACCTTC.

V usage is TRBV6-1 and J usage is TRBJ2-3; D may be TRBD1 (5 bases). Per germline, CDR1 MNHNS and CDR2 SASEGT. The CDR3 contains 12 residues. V was clipped by 3 bases and J by 5 bases, with 6 bases between them. CDR3 in amino acids: CASSDQGDTQYF. CDR3 DNA sequence: TGTGCCAGCAGTGATCAGGGAGATACGCAGTATTTT.

This rearrangement joins TRBV25-1 to TRBJ2-1, with D unresolved. Deletions cut 3 bases from V and 0 bases from J, with 6 bases between. This CDR3 is 14 amino acids long. Germline-derived CDR1 and CDR2 are MGHDK and SYGVNS. CDR3 sequence reads: CASSDLASYNEQFF. CDR3 nucleotide sequence: TGTGCCAGCAGTGATCTGGCCTCCTACAATGAGCAGTTCTTC.

The chain uses TRBV5-5 and TRBJ2-1, with TRBD1 identical over 8 bases. V dropped 2 bases and J dropped 3; count of bases not matched to a gene: 10. This CDR3 spans 17 amino acids. Per the germline V gene, CDR1 is SGHKS and CDR2 is YYEKEE (reference sequence). DNA for the CDR3: TGTGCCAGCAGCTTCCAAACCGGGACAGGAGACTACAATGAGCAGTTCTTC. Encoded protein: CASSFQTGTGDYNEQFF. The variable domain in full, completed from reference TRBV5-5 and TRBJ2-1, reads DAGVTQSPTHLIKTRGQQVTLRCSPISGHKSVSWYQQVLGQGPQFIFQYYEKEERGRGNFPDRFSARQFPNYSSELNVNALLLGDSALYLCASSFQTGTGDYNEQFFGPGTRLTVL.

The chain has TRBV18 and TRBJ1-4; D gene ambiguous. Germline assignment: CDR1 KGHSH and CDR2 LQKENI. Between the trimmed V and J ends, which lost 3 bases and 4 bases, there was a span of 9 bases. This CDR3 region has 14 residues. CDR3 nucleotides: TGTGCCAGCTCACCCCCGGGCAGTAATGAAAAACTGTTTTTT. Its protein is CASSPPGSNEKLFF. The variable domain in full, with the rest retrieved from reference TRBV18 and TRBJ1-4, is NAGVMQNPRHLVRRRGQEARLRCSPMKGHSHVYWYRQLPEEGLKFMVYLQKENIIDESGMPKERFSAEFPKEGPSILRIQQVVRGDSAAYFCASSPPGSNEKLFFGSGTQLSVL.

This clone was seen a few times. The gene calls are TRBV6-1 and TRBJ1-1; a possible D gene is TRBD1 (5 bases). Germline lookup yields CDR1 MNHNS and CDR2 SASEGT. The CDR3 length is 14 residues. V was clipped by 0 bases and J by 13 bases, with 18 bases between them. The DNA of the CDR3 is TGTGCCAGCAGTGAAGCGGGACGAACCCTTTTTGGTTTCTTT. This gives the protein CASSEAGRTLFGFF.

The chain has TRBV7-9 and TRBJ1-2; D uncertain. Germline CDR1 reads SEHNR; CDR2 reads FQNEAQ (reference sequence). Trimming left V 1 base short and J 0 bases short, with 6 bases between. The CDR3 contains 14 residues. The CDR3 nucleotides read TGTGCCAGCAGCTTAGGTAGAACTAACTATGGCTACACCTTC. This codes for CASSLGRTNYGYTF.

This clone was seen just once. The rearrangement uses TRBV27 and TRBJ1-1, with D possibly matching TRBD1 (5 bases). The CDR3 has 15 amino acids. V lost 1 base, J lost 0 bases, and 9 bases lay in between. CDR1 is MNHEY, CDR2 SMNVEV, per germline (reference sequence). The DNA for the CDR3 is TGTGCCAGCAGTTTATTGAGGGGTTTGAACACTGAAGCTTTCTTT. It yields the protein CASSLLRGLNTEAFF.

The rearrangement joins TRBV29-1 to TRBJ1-2, with D perhaps matching TRBD1 (6 bases). V was trimmed by 6 bases and J by 2 bases, leaving 13 bases between them. The germline gives CDR1 SQVTM, CDR2 ANQGSEA. This CDR3 spans 13 amino acids. The CDR3 loop reads CSVYREANYGYTF. DNA for the CDR3: TGCAGCGTATACAGGGAAGCGAACTATGGCTACACCTTC.

The rearrangement uses TRBV5-1 and TRBJ2-7; D might be TRBD1 (5 bases). V was trimmed by 1 base and J by 4 bases, leaving 12 bases between them. This CDR3 spans 14 amino acids. Per germline, CDR1 SGHRS and CDR2 YFSETQ. The CDR3 loop is CASSLWQGKYEQYF. In DNA form, the CDR3 reads TGCGCCAGCAGCTTGTGGCAGGGAAAATACGAGCAGTACTTC.

The chain recombines TRBV28 with TRBJ1-4; D call uncertain. V was shortened by 8 bases and J by 3 bases, with 10 bases between the two germline ends. CDR1 is MDHEN and CDR2 is SYDVKM in the germline V gene. The CDR3 sequence is 13 residues long. The CDR3 sequence is CASRHRANEKLFF. The CDR3 DNA sequence: TGTGCCAGCCGGCATAGGGCTAATGAAAAACTGTTTTTT.

V and J are TRBV6-5 and TRBJ2-2; D ambiguous. Per the germline V gene, CDR1 is MNHEY and CDR2 is SVGAGI. The CDR3 loop spans 15 amino acids. Trimming stripped 0 bases from V and 6 bases from J, with 11 bases between. This chain's CDR3 is CASSYSGVRAGELFF. DNA of the CDR3: TGTGCCAGCAGTTACTCTGGGGTCCGGGCCGGGGAGCTGTTTTTT.

V and J are TRBV10-3 and TRBJ1-5; D call uncertain. The length of the CDR3 is 15 residues. Germline CDR1 and CDR2: ENHRY and SYGVKD. V was clipped by 5 bases and J by 0 bases, with 11 bases between them. The DNA for the CDR3 is TGTGCCATCAGTACCGGAGGATTTAGCAATCAGCCCCAGCATTTT. Translating gives CAISTGGFSNQPQHF.

The genes are TRBV7-8 and TRBJ1-2; possible D gene TRBD1, 5 bases. This CDR3 region has 15 residues. The germline gives CDR1 SGHVS, CDR2 FQNEAQ. Trimming removed 3 bases from V and 1 base from J, with 12 bases in between. This CDR3 is CASSFARDFNYGYTF. CDR3 coding DNA: TGTGCCAGCAGCTTCGCCAGGGACTTTAACTATGGCTACACCTTC.

The rearrangement joins TRBV4-1 to TRBJ2-3, with 7 bases identical to TRBD2. CDR1 and CDR2 (germline): MGHRA, YSYEKL. The CDR3 consists of 17 residues. V was pared by 3 bases and J by 2 bases, with 11 bases of the junction left unmatched. CDR3 nucleotides: TGCGCCAGCAGCCACCTACCCGGGACTACTTACACAGATACGCAGTATTTT. Translation gives CASSHLPGTTYTDTQYF.

Regarding this clone: One base away lies a much larger clone, so this may be a sequencing read error. V and J are TRBV6-1 and TRBJ1-2, with 10 bases aligning to TRBD1. This CDR3 is 16 amino acids long. CDR1 is MNHNS, CDR2 SASEGT, per germline. In DNA, the CDR3 is TGTGTCAGCAGTGAAGCCGTCGGACAGGGGGGCTATGGCTACACCTTC. It translates to CVSSEAVGQGGYGYTF.

J is TRBJ2-7 and V is TRBV7-9, with D unclear. CDR1 is SEHNR, CDR2 FQNEAQ, per germline (reference sequence). The CDR3 sequence is 16 residues long. V was shortened by 0 bases and J by 0 bases, with 12 bases between the two germline ends. In DNA, the CDR3 is TGTGCCAGCAGCTTAGCCGGAACCAAATACTCCTACGAGCAGTACTTC. Its translation: CASSLAGTKYSYEQYF.

The chain is built from TRBV15 and TRBJ1-1; D gene ambiguous. Trimming took off 1 base at V and 3 bases at J, with 9 bases between the two ends. The CDR3 sequence is 14 residues long. CDR1 and CDR2 from the germline V gene are LNHNV and YYDKDF (reference sequence). This CDR3 is CATSRGFGDTEAFF. CDR3 in DNA: TGTGCCACCAGCAGAGGGTTCGGGGACACTGAAGCTTTCTTT.